The 18 T cell receptor beta chains presented below share a single source sample, sequenced in a study of cytomegalovirus exposure and HLA in healthy donors. Clones were read by immunoSEQ multiplex PCR, and TCRdb kept only the in-frame ones, dropping some. This sample has 97,000 or so clones, with about 90% found just once. Specimen: PBMCs. The receptors originated from a man aged 18 to 35 in good health and CMV-seropositive.

The V call is TRBV2, the J call TRBJ1-5; no reliable D call. V was clipped by 1 base and J by 5 bases, with 6 bases between them. The germline CDR1 and CDR2 sequences are SNHLY and FYNNEI. This CDR3 comprises 13 residues. This CDR3 reads CASSEGGDQPQHF. The CDR3, as DNA: TGTGCCAGCAGTGAAGGCGGAGATCAGCCCCAGCATTTT. Supplemented by reference TRBV2 and TRBJ1-5, the full variable domain reads EPEVTQTPSHQVTQMGQEVILRCVPISNHLYFYWYRQILGQKVEFLVSFYNNEISEKSEIFDDQFSVERPDGSNFTLKIRSTKLEDSAMYFCASSEGGDQPQHFGDGTRLSIL.

This chain links TRBV7-2 with TRBJ2-7; possible D gene TRBD1, 6 bases. V was cut by 3 bases and J by 3 bases, with 12 bases left in between. This CDR3 spans 14 amino acids. Germline CDR1 SGHTA, CDR2 FQGNSA. CDR3 protein: CASSFLPRGYEQYF. The CDR3 bases are TGTGCCAGCAGCTTTCTCCCCAGGGGCTACGAGCAGTACTTC.

The rearrangement joins TRBV19 to TRBJ2-7; the match to TRBD2 covers 10 bases. V lost 7 bases to trimming and J lost 1 base; unmatched junction nucleotides: 7. Germline CDR1 and CDR2: LNHDA and SQIVND (reference sequence). The CDR3 loop spans 15 amino acids. The CDR3, as DNA: TGTGCCAGTAAGCCTAGCGGGGGACCTTCCTACGAGCAGTACTTC. It translates to CASKPSGGPSYEQYF.

The CDR3 bases are TGTGCCAGCAGCTTAGGCGGTCAGGGGAACACCGGGGAGCTGTTTTTT. This codes for CASSLGGQGNTGELFF. The chain links TRBV7-2 to TRBJ2-2; weak D call: TRBD1 (5 bases). V was cut by 1 base and J by 1 base, with 10 bases left in between. The CDR3 length is 16 residues. Per germline, CDR1 SGHTA and CDR2 FQGNSA.

This rearrangement joins TRBV5-1 to TRBJ2-3; 10 nucleotides line up with TRBD2. The CDR3 consists of 18 residues. The germline CDR1 and CDR2 sequences are SGHRS and YFSETQ. V lost 1 base, J lost 2 bases, and 10 bases stayed unmatched. This CDR3 is CASSLTPTSGLNTDTQYF. The CDR3 DNA is TGCGCCAGCAGCTTGACCCCGACTAGCGGGCTCAACACAGATACGCAGTATTTT.

The chain has TRBV4-3 and TRBJ2-7; 11 positions agree with TRBD2. This CDR3 has 15 residues. Germline CDR1 is LGHNA and CDR2 is YSLEER. Losses at the gene ends were 5 bases for V and 1 base for J; bases not matched to a gene: 4. CDR3 nucleotides: TGCGCCAGCAGCTACGGGACTAGCGGATCCTACGAGCAGTACTTC. Its translation is CASSYGTSGSYEQYF.

The chain recombines TRBV19 with TRBJ2-7; 11 bases fit TRBD1. The germline CDR1 and CDR2 sequences are LNHDA and SQIVND (reference sequence). This CDR3 is built from 14 residues. The V and J ends lost 6 bases and 4 bases, in that order; junction bases with no gene match: 5. CDR3 region: CASRGTGGFYEQYF. In nucleotides, the CDR3 is TGTGCCAGTAGGGGGACAGGGGGTTTTTACGAGCAGTACTTC.

The rearrangement joins TRBV4-3 to TRBJ2-2; a possible D gene is TRBD1 (6 bases). There are 15 residues in the CDR3. CDR1 and CDR2 from the germline V gene are LGHNA and YSLEER. V lost 2 bases to trimming and J lost 6 bases, with 13 bases between them. The CDR3: CASSQRPGESGELFF. In nucleotides, the CDR3 is TGCGCCAGCAGCCAAAGGCCAGGGGAGTCCGGGGAGCTGTTTTTT.

V is TRBV7-2 and J is TRBJ1-6; a weak D match, TRBD1 (6 bases). V was trimmed by 4 bases and J by 3 bases, leaving 10 bases between them. This CDR3 region has 15 residues. Germline assignment: CDR1 SGHTA and CDR2 FQGNSA. The CDR3 nucleotides are TGTGCCAGCAGCTCAGGACAGAGCTATAATTCACCCCTCCACTTT. Translation gives CASSSGQSYNSPLHF.

V is TRBV6-6 and J is TRBJ2-7, with 7 bases identical to TRBD2. Germline CDR1 reads MNHNY; CDR2 reads SVGAGI (reference sequence). After removal of 6 bases from V and 6 bases from J, the junction contained 11 bases not matched to a gene. CDR3 size: 14 residues. CDR3 DNA sequence: TGTGCCAGCAGCCGGGGGGAAGGGAAGGGCGAGCAGTACTTC. Encoded protein: CASSRGEGKGEQYF.

This clone showed up just a few times. The rearrangement joins TRBV27 to TRBJ2-7; the match to TRBD2 covers 8 bases. Germline V lookup: CDR1 MNHEY, CDR2 SMNVEV (reference sequence). V was pared by 4 bases and J by 6 bases, with 14 bases of the junction left unmatched. CDR3 size: 16 residues. The CDR3 spells CASSSRTSGPEGEQYF. CDR3 nucleotide sequence: TGTGCCAGCAGTTCTCGAACTAGCGGACCCGAGGGCGAGCAGTACTTC.

The chain has TRBV6-1 and TRBJ1-5, with TRBD1 matching 8 bases. The germline CDR1 and CDR2 sequences are MNHNS and SASEGT. Unmatched junction bases numbered 4, after V lost 7 bases and J lost 2 bases. This CDR3 spans 14 amino acids. CDR3 in DNA: TGTGCCAGCAATTCAGGGGGCCGCAATCAGCCCCAGCATTTT. Residues: CASNSGGRNQPQHF.

V usage is TRBV2 and J usage is TRBJ2-2; 8 bases align to TRBD2. Germline lookup yields CDR1 SNHLY and CDR2 FYNNEI. The CDR3 sequence is 16 residues long. With V trimmed by 7 bases and J by 0 bases, 7 bases remained unmatched. The CDR3 sequence: CASTLSGGANTGELFF. The CDR3 region has the DNA TGTGCCAGCACCCTAAGCGGGGGCGCGAACACCGGGGAGCTGTTTTTT.

This clone was seen just once. The V and J genes are TRBV5-8 and TRBJ2-2; 7 bases fit TRBD1. The V gene end was trimmed by 0 bases and the J gene end by 6 bases; junction bases not matched to a gene: 5. Germline V gene data show CDR1 as SGHTS and CDR2 as YDEGEE. The CDR3 has 15 residues. CDR3 nucleotides: TGTGCCAGCAGCTTGGGGCAGGGGGAAGCCGGGGAGCTGTTTTTT. Translated, it gives CASSLGQGEAGELFF.

This clone was picked up a small number of times. CDR3 protein: CASSWTSGSTDTQYF. The CDR3 DNA reads as TGTGCCAGCAGCTGGACTAGCGGCAGCACAGATACGCAGTATTTT. The V call is TRBV7-3, the J call TRBJ2-3, with 10 bases that match TRBD2. The length of the CDR3 is 15 residues. Looked up from germline, CDR1 is SGHTA and CDR2 is FQGTGA. Germline trimming cut 4 bases from V and 0 bases from J; bases unmatched to any gene: 1.

The V and J genes are TRBV27 and TRBJ2-5; a weak D match, TRBD1 (6 bases). Trimming cost V 4 bases and J 5 bases, with 14 bases left between them. CDR1 is MNHEY and CDR2 is SMNVEV in the germline V gene (reference sequence). The CDR3 is 14 residues long. The CDR3 here is CASSSGQIVETQYF. For the CDR3, the DNA is TGTGCCAGCAGTTCCGGACAGATAGTTGAGACCCAGTACTTC.

This chain joins TRBV6-5 and TRBJ2-7; a weak D match, TRBD2 (7 bases). From germline, CDR1 is MNHEY and CDR2 SVGAGI. Trimming took off 4 bases at V and 5 bases at J, with 18 bases between the two ends. CDR3 length equals 15 residues. The CDR3 sequence is CASSSRGQGRNEQYF. As DNA, the CDR3 is TGTGCCAGCAGTTCGCGGGGGCAGGGAAGGAACGAGCAGTACTTC.

The chain carries TRBV4-1 and TRBJ1-1; the D gene is possibly TRBD1 (5 bases). V was cut by 0 bases and J by 4 bases, with 12 bases left in between. This CDR3 is built from 15 residues. In germline, CDR1 is MGHRA, CDR2 YSYEKL. The CDR3 nucleotides read TGCGCCAGCAGCCAAGACTTAGGGGCGGCCACTGAAGCTTTCTTT. It codes for CASSQDLGAATEAFF.